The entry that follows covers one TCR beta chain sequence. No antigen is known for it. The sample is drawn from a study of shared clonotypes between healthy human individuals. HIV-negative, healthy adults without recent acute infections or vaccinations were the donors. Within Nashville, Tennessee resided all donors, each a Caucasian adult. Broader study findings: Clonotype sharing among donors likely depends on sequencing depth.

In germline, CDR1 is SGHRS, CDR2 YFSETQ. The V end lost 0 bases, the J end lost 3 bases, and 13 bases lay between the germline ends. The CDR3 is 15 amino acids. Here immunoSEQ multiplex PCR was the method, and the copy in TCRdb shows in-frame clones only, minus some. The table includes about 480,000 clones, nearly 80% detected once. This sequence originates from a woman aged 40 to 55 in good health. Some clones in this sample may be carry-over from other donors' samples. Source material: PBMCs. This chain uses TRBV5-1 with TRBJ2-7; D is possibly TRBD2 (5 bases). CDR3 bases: TGCGCCAGCAGCTTGGAATCGGGGTCCCACTACGAGCAGTACTTC. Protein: CASSLESGSHYEQYF.